Each of the 25 T cell receptor beta chains below was sequenced from the same sample in a study of blood T cell repertoires in COVID-19. Libraries were prepared by immunoSEQ multiplex PCR; TCRdb keeps only in-frame clonotypes and omits some of them. The sample lists around 350,000 clones, around 90% occurring once. Sequencing was carried out using peripheral blood. Source of these receptors: a human donor in a cohort sampled during active COVID-19.

The chain joins TRBV5-1 to TRBJ2-7, with 8 bases that match TRBD1. The CDR3 length is 15 residues. Germline assignment: CDR1 SGHRS and CDR2 YFSETQ. V shed 3 bases and J 2 bases; nucleotides not matched to a gene: 7. DNA of the CDR3: TGCGCCAGCAGCTGGTCCGGGACAGGCACCTACGAGCAGTACTTC. It translates to CASSWSGTGTYEQYF.

The chain has TRBV25-1 and TRBJ2-1; TRBD2 matches 11 bases. CDR3 length: 15 residues. Germline V gives CDR1 MGHDK, CDR2 SYGVNS. After removal of 4 bases from V and 4 bases from J, the junction contained 3 bases not matched to a gene. The CDR3 here is CASSASGGLYNEQFF. The CDR3 DNA is TGTGCCAGCAGTGCTAGCGGGGGGCTTTACAATGAGCAGTTCTTC.

V and J are TRBV19 and TRBJ1-3; D not resolved. This CDR3 has 12 residues. Germline values: CDR1 LNHDA, CDR2 SQIVND (reference sequence). V was clipped by 9 bases and J by 9 bases, with 15 bases between them. CDR3 residues: CASWSPGATIYF. CDR3 nucleotides: TGTGCCAGCTGGTCCCCGGGAGCCACCATATATTTT.

The chain joins TRBV15 to TRBJ2-1; 9 bases line up with TRBD2. Trimming at V came to 5 bases and at J to 4 bases, leaving 9 bases not matched to a gene. Germline V gene data show CDR1 as LNHNV and CDR2 as YYDKDF (reference sequence). The CDR3 runs to 16 residues. CDR3 amino acids: CATSLRAGGGYNEQFF. For the CDR3, the DNA is TGTGCCACCAGCTTGAGGGCGGGAGGGGGGTACAATGAGCAGTTCTTC. The full variable domain, rest sourced from reference TRBV15 and TRBJ2-1, is DAMVIQNPRYQVTQFGKPVTLSCSQTLNHNVMYWYQQKSSQAPKLLFHYYDKDFNNEADTPDNFQSRRPNTSFCFLDIRSPGLGDTAMYLCATSLRAGGGYNEQFFGPGTRLTVL.

The CDR3 DNA sequence: TGCAGTGCTAGTCGGACAGGCCCTATGAACACTGAAGCTTTCTTT. This translates into CSASRTGPMNTEAFF. The chain joins TRBV20-1 to TRBJ1-1; 7 bases line up with TRBD1. Per the germline V gene, CDR1 is DFQATT and CDR2 is SNEGSKA (reference sequence). V was pared by 3 bases and J by 0 bases, with 7 bases of the junction left unmatched. The CDR3 is made up of 15 amino acids.

Only a few counts were recorded for this clone. This sequence joins TRBV27 and TRBJ2-7, with D hard to call. The CDR3 spans 12 residues. Germline V gene data show CDR1 as MNHEY and CDR2 as SMNVEV (reference sequence). Trimming took 8 bases from V and 2 from J, leaving 10 bases between them. CDR3 sequence (DNA): TGTGCCAGCGGCAAGACACCCTACGAGCAGTACTTC. It yields the protein CASGKTPYEQYF.

The chain links TRBV19 to TRBJ2-3, with D unresolved. The germline CDR1 and CDR2 sequences are LNHDA and SQIVND (reference sequence). The CDR3 consists of 14 residues. Between the trimmed V and J ends, which lost 3 bases and 0 bases, there was a span of 7 bases. The CDR3: CASSIPGSTDTQYF. The DNA for the CDR3 is TGTGCCAGTAGTATTCCCGGGAGCACAGATACGCAGTATTTT.

This chain joins TRBV7-6 and TRBJ1-3; D call uncertain. CDR3 size: 14 residues. Trimming removed 1 base from V and 7 bases from J, with 11 bases in between. The germline V gene encodes CDR1 SGHVS and CDR2 FNYEAQ. CDR3 sequence: CASSLVGGLNTIYF. The CDR3 region has the DNA TGTGCCAGCAGCTTAGTAGGAGGGTTGAACACCATATATTTT.

The chain couples TRBV5-1 to TRBJ2-7; D perhaps matches TRBD1 (7 bases). This CDR3 is 14 amino acids long. V lost 6 bases to trimming and J lost 4 bases, with 17 bases between them. CDR1 and CDR2 (germline): SGHRS, YFSETQ. CDR3 nucleotides: TGCGCCAGCAATGATGGAGGGGGCGGGTACGAGCAGTACTTC. Translated, it gives CASNDGGGGYEQYF.

The gene calls are TRBV11-3 and TRBJ2-2; 8 bases map to TRBD1. The junction had 11 bases not matched to a gene; V was cut back by 5 bases and J by 6 bases. Per the germline V gene, CDR1 is SGHNT and CDR2 is YENEEA. The CDR3 loop spans 16 amino acids. The chain's CDR3 is CASSPSRTGSAGELFF. As DNA, the CDR3 is TGTGCCAGCAGCCCCTCTCGGACAGGGAGCGCCGGGGAGCTGTTTTTT.

V gene TRBV7-2 combines with J gene TRBJ2-1, with 12 nucleotides matching TRBD2. J gave up 9 bases and V 5 bases, and 11 bases lay outside the gene matches. Germline-derived CDR1 and CDR2 are SGHTA and FQGNSA. This CDR3 comprises 16 residues. The CDR3 protein is CASSPLLAGGNGEQFF. The CDR3, as DNA: TGTGCCAGCAGCCCCCTACTAGCGGGGGGAAATGGTGAGCAGTTCTTC.

The chain joins TRBV5-1 to TRBJ1-1, with D perhaps TRBD1 (5 bases). With 4 bases removed from V and 1 base from J, the gap between germline ends came to 17 bases. The CDR3 spans 16 residues. The germline gives CDR1 SGHRS, CDR2 YFSETQ. The CDR3 region is CASSEKQQGGNTEAFF. The CDR3 DNA is TGCGCCAGCAGCGAAAAACAGCAGGGAGGGAACACTGAAGCTTTCTTT.

This chain joins TRBV6-5 and TRBJ2-5; D is perhaps TRBD2 (7 bases). The CDR3 sequence is 13 residues long. Germline V gene data show CDR1 as MNHEY and CDR2 as SVGAGI. The V gene lost 6 bases and the J gene lost 4 bases, with 12 bases spanning the gap. This chain's CDR3 is CASRGASGETQYF. Here the CDR3 DNA reads TGTGCCAGCAGGGGGGCTAGCGGAGAGACCCAGTACTTC.

The rearrangement links TRBV19 to TRBJ2-4, with TRBD2 matching over 9 bases. The V gene end was trimmed by 9 bases and the J gene end by 0 bases; junction bases not matched to a gene: 15. CDR1 and CDR2 (germline): LNHDA, SQIVND (reference sequence). This CDR3 is 18 amino acids long. The CDR3 sequence: CASGGASGGSIAKNIQYF. For the CDR3, the DNA is TGTGCCAGCGGTGGGGCCAGCGGGGGGTCAATAGCCAAAAACATTCAGTACTTC.

The chain carries TRBV19 and TRBJ1-1; weak D call: TRBD1 (6 bases). The CDR3 is made up of 18 amino acids. CDR1 is LNHDA and CDR2 is SQIVND in the germline V gene (reference sequence). V was shortened by 1 base and J by 4 bases, with 22 bases between the two germline ends. In nucleotides, the CDR3 is TGTGCCAGTAGTATAGGGTTTGCGGGGGCCCTTGGTCCCACTGAAGCTTTCTTT. This encodes CASSIGFAGALGPTEAFF.

The CDR3 loop is CASSQQGGLAGETQYF. The CDR3 DNA reads as TGTGCCAGCAGCCAACAGGGGGGACTAGCGGGCGAGACCCAGTACTTC. The chain is built from TRBV7-3 and TRBJ2-5; 12 bases map to TRBD2. Germline CDR1 and CDR2: SGHTA and FQGTGA. The CDR3 is 16 amino acids. With 5 bases clipped from V and 5 bases from J, the junction kept 9 bases outside the gene matches. Drawing the rest from reference TRBV7-3 and TRBJ2-5, the complete variable domain is GAGVSQTPSNKVTEKGKYVELRCDPISGHTALYWYRQSLGQGPEFLIYFQGTGAADDSGLPNDRFFAVRPEGSVSTLKIQRTERGDSAVYLCASSQQGGLAGETQYFGPGTRLLVL.

V usage is TRBV5-4 and J usage is TRBJ2-5; the match to TRBD2 covers 10 bases. The CDR3 covers 16 residues. From germline, CDR1 is SGHNT and CDR2 YYREEE (reference sequence). The V and J ends lost 4 bases and 0 bases, in that order; junction bases with no gene match: 6. CDR3: CASSPGLAAYQETQYF. The CDR3 nucleotides are TGTGCCAGCAGCCCCGGACTAGCGGCGTACCAAGAGACCCAGTACTTC.

This clone appeared once. The V call is TRBV3-1 (or the pseudogene TRBV3-2), the J call TRBJ2-5; the D is unclear. From germline, CDR1 is LGHDT and CDR2 YNNKEL (reference sequence). The CDR3 sequence is 15 residues long. Trimming took 5 bases from V and 2 from J, leaving 15 bases between them. The CDR3 sequence: CASSRLRGRQETQYF. CDR3 nucleotide sequence: TGTGCCAGCAGCAGATTACGAGGTAGGCAAGAGACCCAGTACTTC.

This clone was seen only once. The chain has TRBV28 and TRBJ2-5; D is ambiguous. CDR3 size: 13 residues. Germline V CDR1 and CDR2: MDHEN, SYDVKM. The V end lost 2 bases, the J end lost 2 bases, and 6 bases lay between the germline ends. The CDR3 DNA reads TGTGCCAGCAGTTTACAGAATCAAGAGACCCAGTACTTC. The encoded protein is CASSLQNQETQYF.

The V and J genes are TRBV29-1 and TRBJ1-2; 8 bases map to TRBD1. Germline values: CDR1 SQVTM, CDR2 ANQGSEA. V shed 7 bases, J shed 0 bases, and the junction held 7 bases outside the gene matches. The CDR3 contains 14 residues. The CDR3 DNA follows: TGCAGCGCGAACGACAGGGGCGCTAACTATGGCTACACCTTC. As protein: CSANDRGANYGYTF.

V usage is TRBV4-1 and J usage is TRBJ1-2; D call uncertain. Germline assignment: CDR1 MGHRA and CDR2 YSYEKL. V was pared by 0 bases and J by 7 bases, with 12 bases between. The CDR3 extends over 14 amino acids. The DNA of the CDR3 is TGCGCCAGCAGCCAAGATACCGGGAGGTTTGGCTACACCTTC. Translation gives CASSQDTGRFGYTF.

V usage is TRBV7-6 and J usage is TRBJ1-4; D is possibly TRBD1 (5 bases). The germline V gene encodes CDR1 SGHVS and CDR2 FNYEAQ. The CDR3 covers 14 residues. Trimming removed 5 bases at V and 8 bases at J, with 15 bases between. As DNA, the CDR3 is TGTGCCAGCAGCCGGGGATCGGGGGGAGAAAAACTGTTTTTT. This sequence encodes CASSRGSGGEKLFF.

This chain links TRBV9 with TRBJ2-2; tentatively, D is TRBD1 (6 bases). The V end lost 5 bases, the J end lost 3 bases, and 14 bases lay between the germline ends. In germline, CDR1 is SGDLS, CDR2 YYNGEE. This CDR3 comprises 15 residues. The CDR3 coding sequence is TGTGCCAGCAGTGGGGGCTTCAAACACACCGGGGAGCTGTTTTTT. It codes for CASSGGFKHTGELFF.

The chain is built from TRBV5-1 and TRBJ2-3, with a possible D match to TRBD2 (5 bases). V was pared by 0 bases and J by 3 bases, with 8 bases between. Germline loops: CDR1 SGHRS, CDR2 YFSETQ. CDR3 length: 14 residues. The CDR3 sequence is CASSLGRGTDTQYF. CDR3 coding DNA: TGCGCCAGCAGCTTGGGCCGGGGTACAGATACGCAGTATTTT.

V and J are TRBV28 and TRBJ1-1; 8 bases are shared with TRBD1. The CDR3 loop spans 14 amino acids. With V trimmed by 6 bases and J by 4 bases, 7 bases remained unmatched. The germline V gene has CDR1 MDHEN and CDR2 SYDVKM. The CDR3, as DNA: TGTGCCAGCAGGTTTCGACAGGGGAGCACTGAAGCTTTCTTT. This gives the protein CASRFRQGSTEAFF.